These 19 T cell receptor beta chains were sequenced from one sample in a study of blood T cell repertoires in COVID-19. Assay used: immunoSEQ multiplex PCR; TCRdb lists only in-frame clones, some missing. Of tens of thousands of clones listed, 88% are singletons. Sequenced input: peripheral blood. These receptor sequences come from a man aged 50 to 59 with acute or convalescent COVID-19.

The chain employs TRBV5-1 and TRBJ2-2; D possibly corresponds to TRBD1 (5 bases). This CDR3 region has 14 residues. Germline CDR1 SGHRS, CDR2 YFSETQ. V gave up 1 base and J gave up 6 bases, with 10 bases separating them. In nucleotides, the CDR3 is TGCGCCAGCAGCTTGTCGCAGGGCGCCGGGGAGCTGTTTTTT. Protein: CASSLSQGAGELFF.

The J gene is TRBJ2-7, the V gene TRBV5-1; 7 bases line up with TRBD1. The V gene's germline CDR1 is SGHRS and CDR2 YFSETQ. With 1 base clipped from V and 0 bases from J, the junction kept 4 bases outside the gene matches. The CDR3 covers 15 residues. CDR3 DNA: TGCGCCAGCAGCTTGAGGGGACAGAGCTCCTACGAGCAGTACTTC. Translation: CASSLRGQSSYEQYF.

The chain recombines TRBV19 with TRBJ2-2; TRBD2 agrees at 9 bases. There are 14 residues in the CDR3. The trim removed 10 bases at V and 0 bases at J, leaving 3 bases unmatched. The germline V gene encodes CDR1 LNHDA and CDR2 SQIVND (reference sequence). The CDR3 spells CAMQRGANTGELFF. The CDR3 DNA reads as TGTGCCATGCAGCGGGGGGCGAACACCGGGGAGCTGTTTTTT.

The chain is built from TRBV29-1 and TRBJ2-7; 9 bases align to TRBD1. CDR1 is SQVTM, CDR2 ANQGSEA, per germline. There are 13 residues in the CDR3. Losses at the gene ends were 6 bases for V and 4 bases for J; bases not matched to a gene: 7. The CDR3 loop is CSVRGQGKYEQYF. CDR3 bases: TGCAGCGTCCGGGGACAGGGAAAATACGAGCAGTACTTC.

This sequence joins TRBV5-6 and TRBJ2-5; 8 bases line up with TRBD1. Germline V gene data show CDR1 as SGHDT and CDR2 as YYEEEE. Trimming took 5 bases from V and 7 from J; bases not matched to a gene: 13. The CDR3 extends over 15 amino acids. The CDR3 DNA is TGTGCCAGCAGTTTTGGACAGGGCGCCACCCGGACCCAGTACTTC. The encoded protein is CASSFGQGATRTQYF. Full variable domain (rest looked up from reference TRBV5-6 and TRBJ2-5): DAGVTQSPTHLIKTRGQQVTLRCSPKSGHDTVSWYQQALGQGPQFIFQYYEEEERQRGNFPDRFSGHQFPNYSSELNVNALLLGDSALYLCASSFGQGATRTQYFGPGTRLLVL.

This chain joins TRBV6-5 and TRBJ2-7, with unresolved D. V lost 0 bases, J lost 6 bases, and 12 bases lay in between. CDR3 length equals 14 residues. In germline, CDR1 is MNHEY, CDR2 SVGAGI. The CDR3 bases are TGTGCCAGCAGTTACTCTGCAGGTTCATCCGAGCAGTACTTC. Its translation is CASSYSAGSSEQYF.

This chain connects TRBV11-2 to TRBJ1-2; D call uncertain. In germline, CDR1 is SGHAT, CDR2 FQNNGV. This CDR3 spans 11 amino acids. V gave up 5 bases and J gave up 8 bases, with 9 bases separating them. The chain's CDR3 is CASSTREGYTF. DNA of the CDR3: TGTGCCAGCAGCACACGGGAGGGCTACACCTTC.

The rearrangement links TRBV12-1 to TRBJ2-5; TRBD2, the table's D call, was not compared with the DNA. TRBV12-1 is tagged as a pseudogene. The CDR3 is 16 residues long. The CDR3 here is CASSLRTSGGAETQYF. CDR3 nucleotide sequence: TGTGCCAGCAGCTTGAGGACTAGCGGGGGGGCCGAGACCCAGTACTTC.

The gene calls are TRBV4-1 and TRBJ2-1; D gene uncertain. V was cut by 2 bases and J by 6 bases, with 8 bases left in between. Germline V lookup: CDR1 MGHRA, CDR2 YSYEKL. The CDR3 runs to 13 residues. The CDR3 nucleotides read TGCGCCAGCAGCCAACCCTCCGGCAATGAGCAGTTCTTC. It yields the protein CASSQPSGNEQFF.

CDR3 loop: CASRGQKYQETQYF. The CDR3 DNA is TGTGCCAGCAGAGGACAGAAGTACCAAGAGACCCAGTACTTC. V and J are TRBV6-5 and TRBJ2-5; D is perhaps TRBD1 (6 bases). Germline assignment: CDR1 MNHEY and CDR2 SVGAGI. The CDR3 length is 14 residues. The V end lost 6 bases, the J end lost 0 bases, and 11 bases lay between the germline ends.

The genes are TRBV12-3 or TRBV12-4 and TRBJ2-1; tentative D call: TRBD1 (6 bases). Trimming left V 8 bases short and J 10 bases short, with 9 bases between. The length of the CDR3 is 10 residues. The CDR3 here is CASATGEQFF. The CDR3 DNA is TGTGCCAGCGCCACAGGGGAGCAGTTCTTC.

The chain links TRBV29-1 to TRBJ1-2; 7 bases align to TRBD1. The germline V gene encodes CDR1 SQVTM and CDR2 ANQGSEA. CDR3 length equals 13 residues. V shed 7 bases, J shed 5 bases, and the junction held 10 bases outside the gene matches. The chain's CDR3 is CSAPGGQGYGYTF. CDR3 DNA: TGCAGCGCCCCAGGGGGTCAGGGGTATGGCTACACCTTC.

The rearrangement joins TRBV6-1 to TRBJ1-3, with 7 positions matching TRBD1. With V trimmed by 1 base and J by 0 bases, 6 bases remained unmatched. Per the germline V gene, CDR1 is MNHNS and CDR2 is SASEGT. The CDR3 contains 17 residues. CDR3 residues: CASSEDTGDPSGNTIYF. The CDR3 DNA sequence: TGTGCCAGCAGTGAAGATACAGGGGACCCCTCTGGAAACACCATATATTTT.

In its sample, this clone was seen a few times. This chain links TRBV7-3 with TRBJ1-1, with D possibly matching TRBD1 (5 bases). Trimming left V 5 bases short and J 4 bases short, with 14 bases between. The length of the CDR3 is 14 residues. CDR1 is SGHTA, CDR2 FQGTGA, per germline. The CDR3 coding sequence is TGTGCCAGCAGCCCCTCGGGGGTAGGCACTGAAGCTTTCTTT. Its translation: CASSPSGVGTEAFF. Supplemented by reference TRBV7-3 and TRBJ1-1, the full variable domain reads GAGVSQTPSNKVTEKGKYVELRCDPISGHTALYWYRQSLGQGPEFLIYFQGTGAADDSGLPNDRFFAVRPEGSVSTLKIQRTERGDSAVYLCASSPSGVGTEAFFGQGTRLTVV.

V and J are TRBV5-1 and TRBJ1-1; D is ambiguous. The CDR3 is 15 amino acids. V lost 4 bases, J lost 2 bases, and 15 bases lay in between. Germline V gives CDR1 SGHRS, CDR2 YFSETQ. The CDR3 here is CASSDPELGNTEAFF. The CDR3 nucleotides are TGCGCCAGCAGCGATCCCGAGTTGGGCAACACTGAAGCTTTCTTT. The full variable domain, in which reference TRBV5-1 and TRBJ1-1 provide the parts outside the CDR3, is KAGVTQTPRYLIKTRGQQVTLSCSPISGHRSVSWYQQTPGQGLQFLFEYFSETQRNKGNFPGRFSGRQFSNSRSEMNVSTLELGDSALYLCASSDPELGNTEAFFGQGTRLTVV.

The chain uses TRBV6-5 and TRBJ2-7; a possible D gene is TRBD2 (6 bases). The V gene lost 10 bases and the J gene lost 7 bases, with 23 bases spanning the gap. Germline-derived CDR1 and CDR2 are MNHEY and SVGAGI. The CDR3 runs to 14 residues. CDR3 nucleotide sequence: TGTGCCACCAGACCCTCGGAGGGAACGGATGAGCAGTACTTC. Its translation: CATRPSEGTDEQYF.

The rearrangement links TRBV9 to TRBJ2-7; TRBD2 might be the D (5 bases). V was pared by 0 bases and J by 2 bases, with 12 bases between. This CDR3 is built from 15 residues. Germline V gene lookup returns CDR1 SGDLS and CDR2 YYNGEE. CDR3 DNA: TGTGCCAGCAGCGTAGCGGGGAACCCAACCTACGAGCAGTACTTC. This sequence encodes CASSVAGNPTYEQYF. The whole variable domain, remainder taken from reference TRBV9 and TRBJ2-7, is DSGVTQTPKHLITATGQRVTLRCSPRSGDLSVYWYQQSLDQGLQFLIQYYNGEERAKGNILERFSAQQFPDLHSELNLSSLELGDSALYFCASSVAGNPTYEQYFGPGTRLTVT.

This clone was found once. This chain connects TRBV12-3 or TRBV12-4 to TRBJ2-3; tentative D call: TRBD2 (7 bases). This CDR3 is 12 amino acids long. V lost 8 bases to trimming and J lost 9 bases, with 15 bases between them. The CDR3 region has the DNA TGTGCCAGCTGGCTAAGGGGGGGGACGCAGTATTTT. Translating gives CASWLRGGTQYF.

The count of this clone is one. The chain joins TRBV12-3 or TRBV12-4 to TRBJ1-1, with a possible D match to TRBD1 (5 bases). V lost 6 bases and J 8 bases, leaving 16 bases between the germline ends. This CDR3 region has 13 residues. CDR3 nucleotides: TGTGCCAGCAGCCTCCCGGGGGAACGGGAAGCTTTCTTT. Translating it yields CASSLPGEREAFF.